These T cell receptor beta chains were read from a single sample in a study of CD8 T cells in Susac syndrome. A single record per CDR3 protein comes from TCRdb applying MiXCR to the immunoSEQ multiplex PCR reads. The repertoire holds around 170,000 distinct CDR3 sequences, with under 97% as singletons. Sample: CD4+ T cells from PBMCs. The receptors derive from a human donor with Susac syndrome. Both conserved end residues are part of each CDR3.

CAWSALPTGNNSPLHF,TRBJ1-6,TRBV30
CASSSQGRQNTEAFF,TRBJ1-1,TRBV5-1
CAWSVPGGPPYEQYF,TRBJ2-7,TRBV30
CASNGGAIQETQYF,TRBJ2-5,TRBV7-2
CSVYLAGNEQFF,TRBJ2-1,TRBV29-1
CATSGPGGRNTEAFF,TRBJ1-1,TRBV15
CASSLGGASLGETQYF,TRBJ2-5,TRBV7-6
CATGLAGGSAGELFF,TRBJ2-2,TRBV5-4
CASSLDHMDSSGANVLTF,TRBJ2-6,TRBV11-2
CATAPLRQDNEQFF,TRBJ2-1,TRBV15
CSASPGTGPSYGYTF,TRBJ1-2,TRBV20-1
CASSLFHGKTSSGTQYF,TRBJ2-5,TRBV5-1
CSADPGLAFSEQYF,TRBJ2-7,TRBV20-1
CSASFSGGETQYF,TRBJ2-5,TRBV20-1
CASSLGLAGGEQYF,TRBJ2-7,TRBV11-2
CASSLTGEGTQHF,TRBJ1-5,TRBV3-1
CASSLEVWQMGAFF,TRBJ1-1,TRBV7-2
CASSSGSAGPTQYF,TRBJ2-3,TRBV5-1
CAGRTGVQPQHF,TRBJ1-5,TRBV27
CSVGHRGYEQYF,TRBJ2-7,TRBV29-1
CSAVRPAIRKDNEQFF,TRBJ2-1,TRBV20-1
CASSIGTYTDTQYF,TRBJ2-3,TRBV19
CASRLRSGGANTGELFF,TRBJ2-2,TRBV5-1
CAWSGSYATEKLFF,TRBJ1-4,TRBV30
CASRLAGGTGTDTQYF,TRBJ2-3,TRBV19
CASSTTMYEQYF,TRBJ2-7,TRBV27
CASSLVGTGANVLTF,TRBJ2-6,TRBV7-8
CASSPTSGPLGTQYF,TRBJ2-5,TRBV27
CASSWSYGYTF,TRBJ1-2,TRBV5-4
CASSLSGGGDTQYF,TRBJ2-3,TRBV7-3
CASRVGLADRSSETQYF,TRBJ2-5,TRBV7-9
CASKTDTNYGYTF,TRBJ1-2,TRBV12-3/TRBV12-4
CSVWQGETQYF,TRBJ2-5,TRBV29-1
CASSQEGRGLWGYTF,TRBJ1-2,TRBV4-3
CASDSRPLPLHF,TRBJ1-6,TRBV2
CSAQRGLYNEQFF,TRBJ2-1,TRBV29-1
CASSFTSGVGTQYF,TRBJ2-5,TRBV27
CASSLERDTEAFF,TRBJ1-1,TRBV5-8
CASSQLDTQYF,TRBJ2-3,TRBV6-6
CASTGGSTEAFF,TRBJ1-1,TRBV12-3/TRBV12-4
CSAPVGGAGNTIYF,TRBJ1-3,TRBV20-1
CASSRFGPGSGGQAGELFF,TRBJ2-2,TRBV6-1
CASSYRDRGRETQYF,TRBJ2-5,TRBV6-5
CSAARTGGNSPLHF,TRBJ1-6,TRBV20-1
CASSLSRDAEETQYF,TRBJ2-5,TRBV12-3/TRBV12-4
CASRLPEGGLDTIYF,TRBJ1-3,TRBV7-2
CSAGSFLSGNTIYF,TRBJ1-3,TRBV20-1
CASSGGGTVPYNEQFF,TRBJ2-1,TRBV25-1
CASSQDSTWETQYF,TRBJ2-5,TRBV7-9
CASGRQGAHEQYF,TRBJ2-7,TRBV19
CASSPLAGDSGEQFF,TRBJ2-1,TRBV18
CSAPTSGGYNEQFF,TRBJ2-1,TRBV29-1
CAISEGTGVTDTQYF,TRBJ2-3,TRBV10-3